This TCR beta chain appears in the sequencing data of a study of blood T cell repertoires in COVID-19. The germline V and J ends were trimmed by 5 bases and 4 bases, with 21 bases remaining between them. CDR1 SEHNR and CDR2 FQNEAQ come from the germline V gene (reference sequence). This CDR3 has 16 residues. Here immunoSEQ multiplex PCR was the method, and the copy in TCRdb shows in-frame clones only, minus some. The sample carries approximately 250,000 clones, 83% recorded once. The chain has TRBV7-9 and TRBJ2-7, with a tentative D call TRBD2 (7 bases). The receptor was isolated from a human donor in a cohort sampled during active COVID-19. The source material was peripheral blood. CDR3 coding DNA: TGTGCCAGCAGCCCCCGCCGGGGGGTCAGGGGTTACGAGCAGTACTTC. It codes for CASSPRRGVRGYEQYF.